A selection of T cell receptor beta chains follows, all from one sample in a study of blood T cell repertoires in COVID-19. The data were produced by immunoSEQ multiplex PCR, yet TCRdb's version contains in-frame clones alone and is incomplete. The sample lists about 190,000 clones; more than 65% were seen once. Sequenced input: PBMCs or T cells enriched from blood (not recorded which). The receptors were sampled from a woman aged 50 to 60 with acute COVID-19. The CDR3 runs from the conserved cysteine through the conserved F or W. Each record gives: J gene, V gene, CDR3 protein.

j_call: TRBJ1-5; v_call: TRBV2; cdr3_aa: CASRAQGVRNQPQHF
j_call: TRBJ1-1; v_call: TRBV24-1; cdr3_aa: CATSAGGVSTEAFF
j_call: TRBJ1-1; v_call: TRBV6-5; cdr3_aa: CATHLRSTEAFF
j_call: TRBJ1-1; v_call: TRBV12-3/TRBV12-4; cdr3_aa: CASSWDSNTEAFF
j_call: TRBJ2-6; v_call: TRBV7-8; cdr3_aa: CASSLARRTGGQSGANVLTF
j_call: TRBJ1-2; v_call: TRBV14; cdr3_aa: CASSRAIRDRGNYGYTF
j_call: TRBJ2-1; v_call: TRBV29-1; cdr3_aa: CSVVGGGVYNEQFF
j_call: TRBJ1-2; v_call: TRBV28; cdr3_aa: CASHQEREGYTF
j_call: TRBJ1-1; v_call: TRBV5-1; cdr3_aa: CASSRGTSSSAFF
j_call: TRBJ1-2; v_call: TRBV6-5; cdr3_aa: CASSYILGHTYGYTF
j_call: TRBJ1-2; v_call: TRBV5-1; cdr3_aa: CASSSYQGGTF
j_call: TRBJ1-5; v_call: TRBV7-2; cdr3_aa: CASSLGRRENQPQHF
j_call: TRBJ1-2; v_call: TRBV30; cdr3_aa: CAWSVPTAGGLGWTF